This is a list of T cell receptor beta chains from one sample in a study of blood T cell repertoires in COVID-19. Clones were sequenced by immunoSEQ multiplex PCR, and TCRdb holds only the in-frame ones, with some missing. The data hold about 130,000 clones, with roughly 84% observed a single time. Sequencing input: peripheral blood. These receptor sequences come from an elderly woman with acute or convalescent COVID-19. Each CDR3 is given without its conserved first and last residue.

v_call	j_call	cdr3_length	cdr3_aa
TRBV24-1	TRBJ2-2	15	ATSDPTGGVSTGELF
TRBV15	TRBJ2-3	13	ATSRGGAGVDTQY
TRBV28	TRBJ1-3	13	ASSSGTAGGNTIY
TRBV24-1	TRBJ2-1	10	ATRIAGGEQF
TRBV7-9	TRBJ2-7	14	ASSSARPTGVDEQY
TRBV6-2/TRBV6-3	TRBJ2-7	13	ASSSRQGAGYEQY
TRBV5-1	TRBJ1-1	13	ASSLGNQRDTEAF
TRBV19	TRBJ2-4	11	ASGWTGENIQY
TRBV27	TRBJ1-6	14	ASSRQGYSYNSPLH
TRBV9	TRBJ2-3	15	ASSVGGLAGYTDTQY
TRBV5-1	TRBJ2-1	12	ASRAGISYNEQF
TRBV5-1	TRBJ2-3	12	ASSLWTGTDTQY
TRBV20-1	TRBJ1-2	11	SASRGSGSGYT
TRBV4-2	TRBJ2-1	10	ASSQDSNEQF
TRBV7-6	TRBJ1-4	13	ASSLGANTNEKLF
TRBV18	TRBJ2-5	10	ASSPKGETQY